Below, one TCR beta chain is given with its context. Its antigen is not identified. Repertoires were generated with immunoSEQ multiplex PCR, while TCRdb's copy carries only in-frame clones and drops some. The sample has roughly 48,000 clones, 70% to 85% seen once; the top ten hold less than 20%. This record comes from a study of T cells in localized non-small cell lung cancer. General study findings and limits: Uninvolved adjacent lung showed higher T cell clonality than tumor.

CDR1 is SGDLS, CDR2 YYNGEE, per germline. V lost 3 bases and J lost 0, with 12 bases in between. The CDR3 consists of 15 residues. The specimen was peripheral blood, collected before any cancer treatment. The TCR originated in a man between 40 and 69 years old with stage I squamous cell lung carcinoma. V usage is TRBV9 and J usage is TRBJ1-1; perhaps TRBD1 as D (5 bases). The CDR3 DNA reads as TGTGCCAGCAGCGCCCAGGAGGGGATGAACACTGAAGCTTTCTTT. The encoded protein is CASSAQEGMNTEAFF.